These 28 T cell receptor beta chains were sequenced from one sample in a study of cytomegalovirus exposure and HLA in healthy donors. The PCR contained 60 Vbeta and 13 Jbeta primers. Measured with immunoSEQ multiplex PCR; TCRdb has only the in-frame clones, and not every one. Of around 150,000 clones detected, over 80% appear once; the ten largest clones hold around 3.2%. Sequencing was done on a sample of PBMCs. The receptor set was obtained from a male donor in good health and CMV-seronegative.

This chain connects TRBV28 to TRBJ1-5; D perhaps matches TRBD1 (6 bases). Deletions cut 3 bases from V and 0 bases from J, with 21 bases between. This CDR3 has 19 residues. Germline V gene lookup returns CDR1 MDHEN and CDR2 SYDVKM. CDR3 sequence reads: CASSFPREWDTISNQPQHF. DNA for the CDR3: TGTGCCAGCAGTTTCCCCCGAGAATGGGACACAATTAGCAATCAGCCCCAGCATTTT.

The rearrangement joins TRBV5-4 to TRBJ2-7, with 9 bases fitting TRBD2. The CDR3 consists of 16 residues. Looked up from germline, CDR1 is SGHNT and CDR2 is YYREEE (reference sequence). J lost 7 bases, V lost 4 bases, and 15 bases had no gene match. In DNA form, the CDR3 reads TGTGCCAGCAGCACTGGGATAGCGGGAGAGGTAAAGGAGCAGTACTTC. This encodes CASSTGIAGEVKEQYF.

The chain joins TRBV6-1 to TRBJ1-1, with TRBD1 as a possible D gene (5 bases). The length of the CDR3 is 15 residues. V lost 3 bases, J lost 1 base, and 12 bases lay in between. Germline V gene data show CDR1 as MNHNS and CDR2 as SASEGT. The CDR3 sequence: CASSETREWNTEAFF. In DNA form, the CDR3 reads TGTGCCAGCAGTGAGACCAGGGAATGGAACACTGAAGCTTTCTTT.

The rearrangement joins TRBV5-8 to TRBJ2-2; 7 bases are a match to TRBD1. The CDR3 runs to 16 residues. Germline trimming cut 2 bases from V and 4 bases from J; bases unmatched to any gene: 8. Germline V gene data show CDR1 as SGHTS and CDR2 as YDEGEE. The chain's CDR3 is CASSLIRDSFTGELFF. For the CDR3, the DNA is TGTGCCAGCAGCTTAATTCGGGACAGCTTCACCGGGGAGCTGTTTTTT.

J is TRBJ2-1 and V is TRBV13; 9 nucleotides line up with TRBD1. After removal of 1 base from V and 9 bases from J, the junction contained 10 bases not matched to a gene. Per germline, CDR1 PRHDT and CDR2 FYEKMQ (reference sequence). The CDR3 is 16 amino acids. The CDR3 reads CASSLAGQGRAGEQFF. CDR3 in DNA: TGTGCCAGCAGCTTAGCGGGACAGGGTAGGGCCGGTGAGCAGTTCTTC.

The V gene is TRBV4-2, the J gene TRBJ2-1; TRBD2 agrees at 13 bases. Germline values: CDR1 LGHNA, CDR2 YNFKEQ. V lost 4 bases and J lost 0; bases outside the gene matches: 21. This CDR3 region has 23 residues. The CDR3 region has the DNA TGTGCCAGCAGCCCCCTTGGGTGGCCGATAACTAGCGGGGGGGCGGGCTCCTACAATGAGCAGTTCTTC. This codes for CASSPLGWPITSGGAGSYNEQFF.

This chain connects TRBV19 to TRBJ2-1; 7 nucleotides agree with TRBD2. Trimming took 3 bases from V and 15 from J; bases not matched to a gene: 14. The CDR3 extends over 14 amino acids. CDR1 is LNHDA, CDR2 SQIVND, per germline (reference sequence). CDR3: CASSIPGGAGSAFF. CDR3 in DNA: TGTGCCAGTAGTATCCCCGGGGGAGCGGGGAGTGCGTTCTTC.

The chain recombines TRBV7-3 with TRBJ2-7; D not resolved. Germline V gene lookup returns CDR1 SGHTA and CDR2 FQGTGA. The CDR3 contains 13 residues. The ends were cut back, 3 bases at V and 4 bases at J, with 10 bases in the middle. Here the CDR3 reads CASSFFHGYEQYF. The CDR3 DNA sequence: TGTGCCAGCAGCTTTTTTCACGGGTACGAGCAGTACTTC.

This chain uses TRBV7-9 with TRBJ2-5; the D gene is possibly TRBD2 (6 bases). CDR1 is SEHNR and CDR2 is FQNEAQ in the germline V gene (reference sequence). This CDR3 is 16 amino acids long. Deletions cut 2 bases from V and 5 bases from J, with 18 bases between. The CDR3 DNA follows: TGTGCCAGCAGCTTACAAGGAGGGAGCATTTTTGAGACCCAGTACTTC. Translated: CASSLQGGSIFETQYF.

The chain carries TRBV11-2 and TRBJ2-7, with TRBD2 matching over 10 bases. The length of the CDR3 is 15 residues. V lost 1 base and J lost 6; bases outside the gene matches: 6. Germline assignment: CDR1 SGHAT and CDR2 FQNNGV. The CDR3, as DNA: TGTGCCAGCAGCTTAGGAAAACTAGCGGGAACCGAGCAGTACTTC. It encodes CASSLGKLAGTEQYF. The whole variable domain, remainder taken from reference TRBV11-2 and TRBJ2-7, is EAGVAQSPRYKIIEKRQSVAFWCNPISGHATLYWYQQILGQGPKLLIQFQNNGVVDDSQLPKDRFSAERLKGVDSTLKIQPAKLEDSAVYLCASSLGKLAGTEQYFGPGTRLTVT.

The chain combines TRBV10-3 with TRBJ1-5; 12 bases line up with TRBD1. With 6 bases clipped from V and 5 bases from J, the junction kept 8 bases outside the gene matches. This CDR3 has 16 residues. Germline CDR1 is ENHRY and CDR2 is SYGVKD. CDR3 in amino acids: CAISTGTGGRDQPQHF. CDR3 in DNA: TGTGCCATCAGCACCGGGACAGGGGGCCGTGATCAGCCCCAGCATTTT.

Concerning this clone itself: One end of the junction fails to match germline, which may point to a read error. This CDR3 is also generated by other DNA sequences in the sample. The chain links TRBV18 to TRBJ1-1; TRBD1 might be the D (5 bases). The CDR3 is 14 amino acids. Germline V gene lookup returns CDR1 KGHSH and CDR2 LQKENI. The CDR3 DNA reads TGTGCCAGCTCGCCACGGGGGGAATCCACTGAAGCTTTCTTT. It codes for CASSPRGESTEAFF. Looking up the rest from reference TRBV18 and TRBJ1-1 gives the full variable domain: NAGVMQNPRHLVRRRGQEARLRCSPMKGHSHVYWYRQLPEEGLKFMVYLQKENIIDESGMPKERFSAEFPKEGPSILRIQQVVRGDSAAYFCASSPRGESTEAFFGQGTRLTVV.

The chain uses TRBV7-9 and TRBJ2-3; 9 bases line up with TRBD2. The CDR3 extends over 14 amino acids. Trimming at V came to 5 bases and at J to 3 bases, leaving 3 bases not matched to a gene. The V gene's germline CDR1 is SEHNR and CDR2 FQNEAQ (reference sequence). CDR3 coding DNA: TGTGCCAGCAGCCCTAGCGGGGTTACAGATACGCAGTATTTT. It yields the protein CASSPSGVTDTQYF.

The gene calls are TRBV7-9 and TRBJ1-5; D call uncertain. Germline lookup yields CDR1 SEHNR and CDR2 FQNEAQ (reference sequence). V was pared by 1 base and J by 0 bases, with 7 bases between. This CDR3 contains 15 residues. Here the CDR3 DNA reads TGTGCCAGCAGCTTAGGGCAGGCTAGCAATCAGCCCCAGCATTTT. This encodes CASSLGQASNQPQHF.

V and J are TRBV7-2 and TRBJ1-2; D may be TRBD1 (5 bases). V gave up 2 bases and J gave up 10 bases, with 14 bases separating them. Germline loops: CDR1 SGHTA, CDR2 FQGNSA. The CDR3 loop spans 13 amino acids. The CDR3 coding sequence is TGTGCCAGCAGCTTATCAGGGATACAAACCTACACCTTC. This encodes CASSLSGIQTYTF. The full variable domain, in which reference TRBV7-2 and TRBJ1-2 provide the parts outside the CDR3, is GAGVSQSPSNKVTEKGKDVELRCDPISGHTALYWYRQSLGQGLEFLIYFQGNSAPDKSGLPSDRFSAERTGGSVSTLTIQRTQQEDSAVYLCASSLSGIQTYTFGSGTRLTVV.

The chain combines TRBV2 with TRBJ2-2, with D possibly matching TRBD1 (5 bases). CDR3 length equals 16 residues. Germline CDR1 reads SNHLY; CDR2 reads FYNNEI. With 0 bases removed from V and 4 bases from J, the gap between germline ends came to 12 bases. CDR3 DNA sequence: TGTGCCAGCAGTGAAGCGCAGGGTAGCAGCACCGGGGAGCTGTTTTTT. As protein: CASSEAQGSSTGELFF.

This sequence joins TRBV9 and TRBJ2-2, with 8 bases fitting TRBD1. This CDR3 region has 17 residues. V lost 0 bases to trimming and J lost 3 bases; unmatched junction nucleotides: 7. Germline values: CDR1 SGDLS, CDR2 YYNGEE. DNA for the CDR3: TGTGCCAGCAGCGTAGGAGGACAGGGTGTGTACACCGGGGAGCTGTTTTTT. It encodes CASSVGGQGVYTGELFF.

The chain joins TRBV6-1 to TRBJ1-6; 7 positions agree with TRBD1. V gave up 1 base and J gave up 4 bases; unmatched junction bases: 4. Germline assignment: CDR1 MNHNS and CDR2 SASEGT. The CDR3 totals 16 residues. CDR3: CASSEVPGQYNSPLHF. The CDR3 coding sequence is TGTGCCAGCAGTGAAGTCCCGGGACAGTATAATTCACCCCTCCACTTT.

This clone was observed a few times. The chain uses TRBV10-3 and TRBJ1-4; 8 bases match TRBD1. From germline, CDR1 is ENHRY and CDR2 SYGVKD. The ends lost 6 bases at V and 8 bases at J; junction bases unmatched: 8. The CDR3 totals 14 residues. The CDR3 is CAISRDRKGEKLFF. In DNA form, the CDR3 reads TGTGCCATCAGCAGGGACAGGAAAGGGGAAAAACTGTTTTTT.

The V call is TRBV5-4, the J call TRBJ1-2; 9 bases align to TRBD1. The ends lost 4 bases at V and 1 base at J; junction bases unmatched: 5. This CDR3 is built from 15 residues. In germline, CDR1 is SGHNT, CDR2 YYREEE (reference sequence). The CDR3 bases are TGTGCCAGCAGCCGGGACAGGGTTGGTAACTATGGCTACACCTTC. Translating it yields CASSRDRVGNYGYTF.

The chain combines TRBV5-4 with TRBJ2-5, with 11 bases that match TRBD1. The CDR3 length is 15 residues. Germline V CDR1 and CDR2: SGHNT, YYREEE (reference sequence). The V and J ends lost 3 bases and 5 bases, in that order; junction bases with no gene match: 6. The CDR3 DNA reads TGTGCCAGCAGCTCAGGACAGGGGGCATCTGAGACCCAGTACTTC. Residues: CASSSGQGASETQYF. The full variable domain, rest sourced from reference TRBV5-4 and TRBJ2-5, is ETGVTQSPTHLIKTRGQQVTLRCSSQSGHNTVSWYQQALGQGPQFIFQYYREEENGRGNFPPRFSGLQFPNYSSELNVNALELDDSALYLCASSSGQGASETQYFGPGTRLLVL.

This sequence joins TRBV5-4 and TRBJ2-7, with TRBD1 matching over 9 bases. V was clipped by 4 bases and J by 4 bases; unmatched bases: 9. Germline loops: CDR1 SGHNT, CDR2 YYREEE (reference sequence). CDR3 length: 15 amino acids. The CDR3 loop is CASSPGQGSWYEQYF. The DNA of the CDR3 is TGTGCCAGCAGCCCGGGACAGGGTTCATGGTACGAGCAGTACTTC.

This clone occurred once. V and J are TRBV30 and TRBJ1-2; 11 positions match TRBD1. From germline, CDR1 is GTSNPN and CDR2 SVGIG (reference sequence). The CDR3 is made up of 13 amino acids. The junction had 9 bases not matched to a gene; V was cut back by 7 bases and J by 8 bases. The CDR3 loop is CASPDRGQVGYTF. CDR3 nucleotides: TGTGCCTCTCCGGACAGGGGGCAGGTCGGCTACACCTTC.

This clone was counted a few times. This chain joins TRBV27 and TRBJ1-1; TRBD1 is a possible D gene (5 bases). Trimming stripped 1 base from V and 1 base from J, with 10 bases between. The CDR3 consists of 15 residues. CDR1 is MNHEY, CDR2 SMNVEV, per germline (reference sequence). CDR3 in amino acids: CASSLYGAGNTEAFF. DNA for the CDR3: TGTGCCAGCAGTTTATATGGGGCAGGGAACACTGAAGCTTTCTTT.

The chain combines TRBV4-1 with TRBJ2-1; the match to TRBD2 covers 12 bases. V lost 3 bases and J lost 7; bases outside the gene matches: 10. This CDR3 region has 17 residues. CDR1 and CDR2 from the germline V gene are MGHRA and YSYEKL. CDR3 nucleotide sequence: TGCGCCAGCAGCCAGGAGACTGGACTAGCGGGAAAAAATGAGCAGTTCTTC. Its translation is CASSQETGLAGKNEQFF.

CDR3 coding DNA: TGCGCCAGCAGCTTGGGCCTTAACAGGGGGTCGGACACTGAAGCTTTCTTT. This gives the protein CASSLGLNRGSDTEAFF. V usage is TRBV5-1 and J usage is TRBJ1-1, with 8 bases aligning to TRBD1. V shed 0 bases and J 3 bases; nucleotides not matched to a gene: 10. The CDR3 sequence is 17 residues long. Germline-derived CDR1 and CDR2 are SGHRS and YFSETQ.

The genes are TRBV5-4 and TRBJ1-2; TRBD1 agrees at 10 bases. Trimming at V came to 4 bases and at J to 5 bases, leaving 11 bases not matched to a gene. There are 16 residues in the CDR3. Per germline, CDR1 SGHNT and CDR2 YYREEE (reference sequence). The CDR3 loop is CASSPFSGQGLYGYTF. CDR3 nucleotide sequence: TGTGCCAGCAGCCCGTTCTCGGGACAGGGGTTATATGGCTACACCTTC.

The chain links TRBV7-2 to TRBJ2-2; 12 nucleotides align to TRBD2. CDR3 length: 15 residues. Germline lookup yields CDR1 SGHTA and CDR2 FQGNSA. Trimming removed 7 bases from V and 2 bases from J; junction bases left unmatched: 2. The CDR3 bases are TGTGCCAGCACCGGACTAGCGGGAAACACCGGGGAGCTGTTTTTT. It codes for CASTGLAGNTGELFF.